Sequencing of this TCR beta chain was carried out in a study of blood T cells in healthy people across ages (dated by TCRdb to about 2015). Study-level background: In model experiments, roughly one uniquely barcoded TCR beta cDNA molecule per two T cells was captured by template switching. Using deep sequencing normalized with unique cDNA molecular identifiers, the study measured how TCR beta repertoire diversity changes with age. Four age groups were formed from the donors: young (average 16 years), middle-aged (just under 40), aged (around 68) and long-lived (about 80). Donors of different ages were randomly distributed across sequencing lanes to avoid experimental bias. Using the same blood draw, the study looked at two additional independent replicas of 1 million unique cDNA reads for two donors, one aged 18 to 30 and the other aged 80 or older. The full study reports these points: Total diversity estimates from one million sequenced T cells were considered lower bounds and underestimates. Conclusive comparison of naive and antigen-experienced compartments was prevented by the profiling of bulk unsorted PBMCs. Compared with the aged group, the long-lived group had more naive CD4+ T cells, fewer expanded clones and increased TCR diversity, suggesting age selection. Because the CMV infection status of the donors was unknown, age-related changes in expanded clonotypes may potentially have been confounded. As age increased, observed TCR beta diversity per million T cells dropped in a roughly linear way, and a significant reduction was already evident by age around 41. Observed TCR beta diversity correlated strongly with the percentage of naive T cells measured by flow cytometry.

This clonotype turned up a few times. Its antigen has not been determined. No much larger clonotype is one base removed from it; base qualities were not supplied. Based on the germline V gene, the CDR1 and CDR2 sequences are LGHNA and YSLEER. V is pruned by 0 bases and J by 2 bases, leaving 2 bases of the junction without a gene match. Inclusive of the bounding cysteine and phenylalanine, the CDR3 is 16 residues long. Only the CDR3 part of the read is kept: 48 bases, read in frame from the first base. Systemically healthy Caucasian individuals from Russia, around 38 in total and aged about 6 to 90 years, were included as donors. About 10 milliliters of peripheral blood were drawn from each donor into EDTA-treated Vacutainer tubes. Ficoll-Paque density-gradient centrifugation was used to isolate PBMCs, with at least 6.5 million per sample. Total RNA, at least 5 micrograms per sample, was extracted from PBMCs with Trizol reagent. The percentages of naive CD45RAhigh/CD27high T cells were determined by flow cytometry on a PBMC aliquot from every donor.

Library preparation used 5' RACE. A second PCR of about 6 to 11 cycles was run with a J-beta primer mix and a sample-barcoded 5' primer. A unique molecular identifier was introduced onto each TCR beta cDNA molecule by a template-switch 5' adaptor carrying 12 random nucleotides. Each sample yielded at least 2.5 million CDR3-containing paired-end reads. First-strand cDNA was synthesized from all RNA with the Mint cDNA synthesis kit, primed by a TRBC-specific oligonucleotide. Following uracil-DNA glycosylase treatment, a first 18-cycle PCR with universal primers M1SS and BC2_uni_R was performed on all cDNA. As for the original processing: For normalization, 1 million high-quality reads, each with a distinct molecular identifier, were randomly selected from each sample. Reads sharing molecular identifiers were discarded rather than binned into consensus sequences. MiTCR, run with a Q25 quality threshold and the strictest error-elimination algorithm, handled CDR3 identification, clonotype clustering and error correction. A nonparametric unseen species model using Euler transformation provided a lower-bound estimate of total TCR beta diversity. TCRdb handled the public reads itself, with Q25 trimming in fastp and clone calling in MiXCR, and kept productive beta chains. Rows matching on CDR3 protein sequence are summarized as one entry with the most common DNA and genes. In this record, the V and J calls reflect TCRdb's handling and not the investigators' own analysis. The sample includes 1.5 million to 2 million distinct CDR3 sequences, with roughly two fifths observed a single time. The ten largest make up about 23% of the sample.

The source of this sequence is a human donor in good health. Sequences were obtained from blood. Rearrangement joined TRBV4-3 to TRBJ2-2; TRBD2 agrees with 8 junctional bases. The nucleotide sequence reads TGCGCCAGCAGCCAAGAGAGCGGGGGAAACACCGGGGAGCTGTTTTTT. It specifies CASSQESGGNTGELFF.